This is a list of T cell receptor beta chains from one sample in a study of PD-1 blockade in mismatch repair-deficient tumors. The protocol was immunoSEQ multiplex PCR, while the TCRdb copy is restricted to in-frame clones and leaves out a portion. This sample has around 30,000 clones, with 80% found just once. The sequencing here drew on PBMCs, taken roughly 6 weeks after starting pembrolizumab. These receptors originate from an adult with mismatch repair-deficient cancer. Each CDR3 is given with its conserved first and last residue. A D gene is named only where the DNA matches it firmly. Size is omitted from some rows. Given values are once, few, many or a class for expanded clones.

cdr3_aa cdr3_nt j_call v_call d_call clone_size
CASSPSKGVRSPLHF TGTGCCAGCTCACCATCGAAAGGGGTACGCTCACCCCTCCACTTT TRBJ1-6 TRBV18 . .
CASSQPTTSIVAEQYF TGCGCCAGCAGCCAACCAACAACTAGTATAGTTGCCGAGCAGTACTTC TRBJ2-7 TRBV4-1 . .
CASSFLGRGRFGNTEAFF TGTGCCAGCAGCTTTCTAGGCAGGGGTAGATTCGGGAACACTGAAGCTTTCTTT TRBJ1-1 TRBV11-2 . .
CASSLEGLAGDPPAYNEQFF TGTGCCAGCAGCTTAGAGGGACTAGCGGGAGATCCCCCGGCCTACAATGAGCAGTTCTTC TRBJ2-1 TRBV7-6 TRBD2 .
CASSEQGVVQPQHF TGTGCCAGCAGTGAACAGGGGGTCGTTCAGCCCCAGCATTTT TRBJ1-5 TRBV2 TRBD1 .
CASIAESSYNEQFF TGTGCCAGCATAGCGGAGAGCTCCTACAATGAGCAGTTCTTC TRBJ2-1 TRBV2 . .
CASSEHVGPEAFF TGTGCCAGCAGCGAACACGTGGGCCCTGAAGCTTTCTTT TRBJ1-1 TRBV25-1 . .
CASSFRHRRVNTGELFF TGTGCCAGCAGTTTCCGCCACCGGAGGGTGAACACCGGGGAGCTGTTTTTT TRBJ2-2 TRBV27 . .
CASSRTSGNSYEQYF TGTGCCAGCAGCCGGACTAGCGGGAACTCCTACGAGCAGTACTTC TRBJ2-7 TRBV7-2 TRBD2 few
CASSPTGEVYGYTF TGTGCCAGCTCCCCGACAGGCGAGGTCTATGGCTACACCTTC TRBJ1-2 TRBV18 . .
CASSMRTGTYEQYF TGTGCCAGTAGTATGAGGACAGGAACCTACGAGCAGTACTTC TRBJ2-7 TRBV19 TRBD1 .
CASSHRGTEDYEQYF TGTGCCAGCAGCCATCGGGGTACGGAGGACTACGAGCAGTACTTC TRBJ2-7 TRBV27 . large
CASSLTVRRGGYTF TGTGCCAGCAGTTTGACAGTTAGGAGGGGTGGCTACACCTTC TRBJ1-2 TRBV28 . .
CASSLEGGVEGTQYF TGCGCCAGCAGCTTGGAAGGAGGGGTCGAGGGGACCCAGTACTTC TRBJ2-5 TRBV5-1 . .
CASSLHTGGAYGYTF TGTGCCAGCAGTTTACATACAGGGGGCGCTTATGGCTACACCTTC TRBJ1-2 TRBV27 TRBD1 few
CATSRVARGEQFF TGTGCCACCAGCAGAGTGGCTCGGGGGGAGCAGTTCTTC TRBJ2-1 TRBV15 . .
CASSSSGSSYEQYF TGTGCCAGCAGCTCTAGCGGGAGCTCCTACGAGCAGTACTTC TRBJ2-7 TRBV5-8 TRBD2 few
CASSVELAGTQYF TGTGCCAGCAGCGTAGAACTAGCTGGTACGCAGTATTTT TRBJ2-3 TRBV9 . .
CASSVSGRAETQYF TGTGCCAGCAGCGTAAGTGGGAGGGCAGAGACCCAGTACTTC TRBJ2-5 TRBV9 TRBD2 .
CASSLDRLPGELFF TGTGCCAGCAGCTTGGACAGGCTGCCCGGGGAGCTGTTTTTT TRBJ2-2 TRBV5-4 . .
CASSLWASGSYEQYF TGTGCCAGCAGTTTATGGGCTAGCGGCTCCTACGAGCAGTACTTC TRBJ2-7 TRBV28 TRBD2 .
CASSQQQGAYNSPLHF TGCGCCAGCAGCCAACAACAGGGGGCCTATAATTCACCCCTCCACTTT TRBJ1-6 TRBV4-1 TRBD1 .
CASRTGGQVSYEQYF TGCGCCAGCAGAACAGGGGGACAGGTCTCCTACGAGCAGTACTTC TRBJ2-7 TRBV5-1 TRBD1 .
CASSVTGSSGYEQYF TGTGCCAGCAGCGTGACAGGTTCCTCGGGCTACGAGCAGTACTTC TRBJ2-7 TRBV5-5 . .
CASSLALAGYEQFF TGCGCCAGCAGCTTGGCCCTAGCGGGTTATGAGCAGTTCTTC TRBJ2-1 TRBV5-1 TRBD2 .
CASSIPGLTEAFF TGTGCCAGTAGTATCCCAGGGTTGACTGAAGCTTTCTTT TRBJ1-1 TRBV19 . .
CASSRPGLELFF TGTGCCAGCAGCCGACCGGGACTAGAGCTGTTTTTT TRBJ2-2 TRBV7-3 TRBD2 .
CASRGTGGDSGANVLTF TGCGCCAGCAGAGGGACAGGGGGCGACTCTGGGGCCAACGTCCTGACTTTC TRBJ2-6 TRBV10-2 TRBD1 .
CASSERYPTGSAGANVLTF TGTGCCAGCAGTGAAAGATACCCGACAGGGTCTGCTGGGGCCAACGTCCTGACTTTC TRBJ2-6 TRBV2 TRBD1 .
CASSIGGLAENTGELFF TGTGCCAGTAGTATAGGGGGACTAGCTGAGAACACCGGGGAGCTGTTTTTT TRBJ2-2 TRBV19 TRBD2 .
CASSPSRAQEKLFF TGTGCCAGCAGTCCGTCAAGAGCCCAAGAAAAACTGTTTTTT TRBJ1-4 TRBV6-6 . .
CASSKVSTGGEAFF TGTGCCAGTAGTAAAGTTTCGACAGGGGGCGAAGCTTTCTTT TRBJ1-1 TRBV19 TRBD1 .
CASSYVWTGLTGELFF TGTGCCAGCAGTTACGTATGGACAGGGTTAACCGGGGAGCTGTTTTTT TRBJ2-2 TRBV28 TRBD1 once
CASSVGGLAGGETQYF TGTGCCAGCAGCGTGGGGGGACTAGCGGGAGGAGAGACCCAGTACTTC TRBJ2-5 TRBV9 TRBD2 .
CARGGRTPLSYEQYF TGTGCCAGAGGTGGTCGGACTCCCCTCTCCTACGAGCAGTACTTC TRBJ2-7 TRBV2 . few
CASSTGLAADTQYF TGTGCCAGCAGCACCGGACTAGCGGCAGATACGCAGTATTTT TRBJ2-3 TRBV7-9 TRBD2 once
CASSPPGSLSYEQYF TGTGCCAGCTCACCTCCGGGTTCACTTTCCTACGAGCAGTACTTC TRBJ2-7 TRBV18 . .
CASSQDSGARHYGYTF TGTGCCAGCAGCCAAGATTCCGGAGCTAGGCACTATGGCTACACCTTC TRBJ1-2 TRBV4-2 . .
CASSTLAGPGAYEQYF TGTGCCAGCTCCACACTAGCGGGTCCAGGCGCCTACGAGCAGTACTTC TRBJ2-7 TRBV18 TRBD2 few
CASSVSRSSYNEQFF TGTGCCAGCAGCGTATCGCGATCCTCCTACAATGAGCAGTTCTTC TRBJ2-1 TRBV9 . .
CASSDTSGSSPYNEQFF TGTGCCAGCAGTGATACTAGCGGGAGTTCCCCTTACAATGAGCAGTTCTTC TRBJ2-1 TRBV25-1 TRBD2 .